Listed here are 27 T cell receptor beta chains from one sample, sequenced in a study of blood T cell repertoires in COVID-19. Method: immunoSEQ multiplex PCR; TCRdb's copy keeps in-frame clones and lacks some. Of under 200,000 clones listed, 65% to 85% are singletons. The material sequenced was peripheral blood. The receptor set was obtained from a man aged 60-69 years with active or convalescent COVID-19.

A few counts support this clone. The rearrangement links TRBV7-2 to TRBJ2-1, with 8 bases lining up with TRBD2. CDR3 length equals 14 residues. V trimming: 8 bases; J trimming: 7 bases; junction bases outside the gene matches: 10. The germline V gene has CDR1 SGHTA and CDR2 FQGNSA. The CDR3 bases are TGTGCCAGCGCCGGGGTGCGGGAGGCGAATGAGCAGTTCTTC. This gives the protein CASAGVREANEQFF.

This chain uses TRBV2 with TRBJ1-4; 9 bases are a match to TRBD1. Trimming took 2 bases from V and 11 from J; bases not matched to a gene: 9. CDR1 is SNHLY and CDR2 is FYNNEI in the germline V gene. This CDR3 has 15 residues. CDR3 nucleotides: TGTGCCAGCAGTGAATCTCCGGGACAGGGTGGGAAACTGTTTTTT. Translating gives CASSESPGQGGKLFF.

The chain uses TRBV11-2 and TRBJ2-4; weak D call: TRBD1 (5 bases). V was shortened by 2 bases and J by 0 bases, with 11 bases between the two germline ends. Germline CDR1 is SGHAT and CDR2 is FQNNGV. The CDR3 totals 16 residues. The CDR3 protein is CASSLSRALAKNIQYF. As DNA, the CDR3 is TGTGCCAGCAGCTTATCCAGGGCTCTAGCCAAAAACATTCAGTACTTC.

The V call is TRBV2, the J call TRBJ2-7, with 8 positions matching TRBD2. V shed 5 bases, J shed 0 bases, and the junction held 12 bases outside the gene matches. The V gene's germline CDR1 is SNHLY and CDR2 FYNNEI. The CDR3 is 17 residues long. CDR3 loop: CASSWGTSGFISYEQYF. In DNA form, the CDR3 reads TGTGCCAGCAGTTGGGGAACTAGCGGATTTATCTCCTACGAGCAGTACTTC.

This sequence joins TRBV28 and TRBJ1-1; D is possibly TRBD1 (5 bases). The CDR3 loop spans 16 amino acids. Deletions cut 4 bases from V and 0 bases from J, with 15 bases between. Per the germline V gene, CDR1 is MDHEN and CDR2 is SYDVKM. CDR3 region: CASSSPSGWLNTEAFF. The CDR3 bases are TGTGCCAGCAGTTCACCGTCAGGGTGGCTGAACACTGAAGCTTTCTTT.

This clone was counted a single time. The chain is built from TRBV15 and TRBJ2-7; D is unclear. Trimming pared 8 bases from V and 6 bases from J, leaving 20 bases between. The CDR3 is made up of 14 amino acids. Germline V lookup: CDR1 LNHNV, CDR2 YYDKDF (reference sequence). This CDR3 reads CATAPVRTYGEQYF. The CDR3 coding sequence is TGTGCCACCGCCCCCGTCCGTACCTACGGCGAGCAGTACTTC.

This clone appeared once. This chain uses TRBV14 with TRBJ2-1, with 9 positions matching TRBD2. The CDR3 totals 14 residues. Per germline, CDR1 SGHDN and CDR2 FVKESK. The V segment lost 1 base and the J segment 15 bases; nucleotides outside the gene matches: 10. This CDR3 is CASSQVGLAGGLFF. CDR3 nucleotide sequence: TGTGCCAGCAGCCAAGTCGGCCTGGCGGGAGGGTTGTTCTTC.

The chain is built from TRBV12-5 and TRBJ2-7, with D perhaps matching TRBD1 (5 bases). This CDR3 region has 14 residues. V was cut by 1 base and J by 2 bases, with 9 bases left in between. Germline V gene lookup returns CDR1 LGHNT and CDR2 FRNRAP. Here the CDR3 reads CASGLGRETYEQYF. Here the CDR3 DNA reads TGTGCTAGTGGTTTGGGCAGGGAAACCTACGAGCAGTACTTC.

The chain combines TRBV4-3 with TRBJ2-7; TRBD2 matches 7 bases. The CDR3 contains 14 residues. Trimming cost V 4 bases and J 2 bases; bases outside gene matches: 5. Per germline, CDR1 LGHNA and CDR2 YSLEER. CDR3 loop: CASSPLRGAYEQYF. The CDR3 DNA reads TGCGCCAGCAGCCCCTTACGGGGGGCCTACGAGCAGTACTTC.

The rearrangement uses TRBV11-2 and TRBJ2-1, with 7 bases that match TRBD2. Germline V lookup: CDR1 SGHAT, CDR2 FQNNGV. This CDR3 comprises 15 residues. V lost 5 bases and J lost 4; bases outside the gene matches: 8. The CDR3 here is CASSARLAEYNEQFF. For the CDR3, the DNA is TGTGCCAGCAGCGCCCGACTAGCAGAATACAATGAGCAGTTCTTC.

This clone was seen a few times. The J gene is TRBJ1-1, the V gene TRBV6-5, with D perhaps TRBD1 (6 bases). The CDR3 totals 15 residues. Between the trimmed V and J ends, which lost 4 bases and 1 base, there was a span of 13 bases. Germline lookup yields CDR1 MNHEY and CDR2 SVGAGI. DNA of the CDR3: TGTGCCAGCAGTTTGAGGGGGTCGCGGAACACTGAAGCTTTCTTT. Amino acid sequence: CASSLRGSRNTEAFF.

The gene calls are TRBV28 and TRBJ1-6, with no clear D. V lost 6 bases to trimming and J lost 6 bases, with 6 bases between them. CDR1 is MDHEN, CDR2 SYDVKM, per germline. This CDR3 is 12 amino acids long. CDR3 amino acids: CASRRSNSPLHF. The CDR3 coding sequence is TGTGCCAGCAGGAGATCTAATTCACCCCTCCACTTT. The variable domain in full, completed from reference TRBV28 and TRBJ1-6, reads DVKVTQSSRYLVKRTGEKVFLECVQDMDHENMFWYRQDPGLGLRLIYFSYDVKMKEKGDIPEGYSVSREKKERFSLILESASTNQTSMYLCASRRSNSPLHFGNGTRLTVT.

This chain uses TRBV7-8 with TRBJ1-2; 9 bases match TRBD1. The trim removed 5 bases at V and 4 bases at J, leaving 2 bases unmatched. The germline V gene encodes CDR1 SGHVS and CDR2 FQNEAQ. The CDR3 runs to 13 residues. CDR3 region: CASSRDRAYGYTF. CDR3 DNA sequence: TGTGCCAGCAGCCGGGACAGGGCCTATGGCTACACCTTC.

There are a few counts of this clone. CDR3 bases: TGCGCCAGCAGCTTGGGCCCGGTTAGCGAAAAACTGTTTTTT. Protein sequence: CASSLGPVSEKLFF. V usage is TRBV5-1 and J usage is TRBJ1-4; no reliable D call. From germline, CDR1 is SGHRS and CDR2 YFSETQ. Trimming left V 0 bases short and J 8 bases short, with 11 bases between. CDR3 length equals 14 residues.

The chain is built from TRBV28 and TRBJ1-1; D gene ambiguous. Trimming pared 7 bases from V and 5 bases from J, leaving 8 bases between. Germline-derived CDR1 and CDR2 are MDHEN and SYDVKM. The CDR3 length is 11 residues. CDR3 sequence: CASTSLTEAFF. CDR3 bases: TGTGCCAGCACCTCGTTAACTGAAGCTTTCTTT.

CDR3 loop: CATSDLAGVVSDTQYF. The CDR3 region has the DNA TGTGCCACCAGTGACCTAGCGGGAGTTGTTTCAGATACGCAGTATTTT. V usage is TRBV24-1 and J usage is TRBJ2-3, with 10 bases lining up with TRBD2. Germline V gene lookup returns CDR1 KGHDR and CDR2 SFDVKD. This CDR3 comprises 16 residues. Trimming cost V 4 bases and J 4 bases; bases outside gene matches: 7.

The chain recombines TRBV13 with TRBJ1-6, with 8 bases that match TRBD1. Per germline, CDR1 PRHDT and CDR2 FYEKMQ (reference sequence). The CDR3 runs to 14 residues. Trimming removed 1 base from V and 13 bases from J; junction bases left unmatched: 6. The CDR3 reads CASSLDRTGFPLHF. The DNA of the CDR3 is TGTGCCAGCAGCTTAGACCGGACAGGGTTTCCCCTCCACTTT.

The rearrangement links TRBV7-2 to TRBJ1-1, with 7 bases matching TRBD1. With 8 bases clipped from V and 1 base from J, the junction kept 10 bases outside the gene matches. This CDR3 is 15 amino acids long. Per the germline V gene, CDR1 is SGHTA and CDR2 is FQGNSA. CDR3 residues: CASVLSGQKNTEAFF. The DNA for the CDR3 is TGTGCCAGCGTTCTATCGGGACAGAAGAACACTGAAGCTTTCTTT.

The chain couples TRBV14 to TRBJ1-3, with D maybe TRBD1 (5 bases). Trimming took off 3 bases at V and 8 bases at J, with 17 bases between the two ends. CDR1 SGHDN and CDR2 FVKESK come from the germline V gene. The CDR3 extends over 15 amino acids. CDR3 residues: CASSQVGGSGDTIYF. The DNA of the CDR3 is TGTGCCAGCAGCCAGGTCGGGGGATCTGGGGACACCATATATTTT.

This chain links TRBV27 with TRBJ2-2; maybe TRBD1 (6 bases). This CDR3 has 14 amino acids. V shed 4 bases and J shed 7 bases, with 13 bases lying between them. Per germline, CDR1 MNHEY and CDR2 SMNVEV (reference sequence). CDR3 nucleotides: TGTGCCAGCAGTTCAAGGGGGAAACGCGGGGAGCTGTTTTTT. This codes for CASSSRGKRGELFF.

About this clone itself: This same CDR3 is encoded by further DNA sequences in the sample. The CDR3 region is CASSESGTSGYNEQFF. The CDR3 DNA sequence: TGTGCCAGCAGTGAATCAGGGACTAGCGGTTACAATGAGCAGTTCTTC. V is TRBV6-4 and J is TRBJ2-1; 11 bases align to TRBD2. Per the germline V gene, CDR1 is MRHNA and CDR2 is SNTAGT. This CDR3 contains 16 residues. V lost 3 bases and J lost 4; bases outside the gene matches: 5.

J is TRBJ2-7 and V is TRBV4-2, with 10 bases aligning to TRBD2. The CDR3 length is 14 residues. V lost 4 bases and J lost 3; bases outside the gene matches: 3. Germline values: CDR1 LGHNA, CDR2 YNFKEQ. The CDR3: CASSRGLADYEQYF. The CDR3 DNA reads TGTGCCAGCAGCCGTGGACTAGCGGACTACGAGCAGTACTTC.

The chain joins TRBV7-9 to TRBJ1-2; D possibly corresponds to TRBD1 (5 bases). The V gene's germline CDR1 is SEHNR and CDR2 FQNEAQ (reference sequence). The CDR3 extends over 15 amino acids. Deletions cut 1 base from V and 2 bases from J, with 11 bases between. The CDR3, as DNA: TGTGCCAGCAGCTTAGAAACAGGACAAAACTATGGCTACACCTTC. Its protein product is CASSLETGQNYGYTF. The full variable domain, rest sourced from reference TRBV7-9 and TRBJ1-2, is DTGVSQNPRHKITKRGQNVTFRCDPISEHNRLYWYRQTLGQGPEFLTYFQNEAQLEKSRLLSDRFSAERPKGSFSTLEIQRTEQGDSAMYLCASSLETGQNYGYTFGSGTRLTVV.

V gene TRBV5-6 combines with J gene TRBJ2-1; D is unclear. V lost 2 bases and J 2 bases, leaving 8 bases between the germline ends. This CDR3 spans 14 amino acids. Germline CDR1 reads SGHDT; CDR2 reads YYEEEE. The CDR3 reads CASSFVRTYNEQFF. CDR3 DNA sequence: TGTGCCAGCAGCTTCGTCAGAACCTACAATGAGCAGTTCTTC.

CDR3 sequence (DNA): TGTGCCAGCAGTTTTATAGGGGGACATGAGCAGTTCTTC. This sequence encodes CASSFIGGHEQFF. The V gene is TRBV12-3 or TRBV12-4, the J gene TRBJ2-1, with D perhaps TRBD1 (6 bases). Trimming removed 3 bases at V and 8 bases at J, with 11 bases between. The CDR3 extends over 13 amino acids.

The chain uses TRBV28 and TRBJ1-1, with TRBD1 as a possible D gene (6 bases). V was clipped by 10 bases and J by 0 bases, with 18 bases between them. In germline, CDR1 is MDHEN, CDR2 SYDVKM. The CDR3 spans 15 residues. In DNA, the CDR3 is TGTGCCACCAAAAACAGGGAAATCCTGAACACTGAAGCTTTCTTT. Its translation: CATKNREILNTEAFF.

The V call is TRBV29-1, the J call TRBJ1-5, with D maybe TRBD1 (5 bases). The length of the CDR3 is 14 residues. V lost 0 bases and J 3 bases, leaving 9 bases between the germline ends. Germline lookup yields CDR1 SQVTM and CDR2 ANQGSEA. The CDR3 region has the DNA TGCAGCGTTGAAGAGGGAGGACACAATCAGCCCCAGCATTTT. Protein sequence: CSVEEGGHNQPQHF.